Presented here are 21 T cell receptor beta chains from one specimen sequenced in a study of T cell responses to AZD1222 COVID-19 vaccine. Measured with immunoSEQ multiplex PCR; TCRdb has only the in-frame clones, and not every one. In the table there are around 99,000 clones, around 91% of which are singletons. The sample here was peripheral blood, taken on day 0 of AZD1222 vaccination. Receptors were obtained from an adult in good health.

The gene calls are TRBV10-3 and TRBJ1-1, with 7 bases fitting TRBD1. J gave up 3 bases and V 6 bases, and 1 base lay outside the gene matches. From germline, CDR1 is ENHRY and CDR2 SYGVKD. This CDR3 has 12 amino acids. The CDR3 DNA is TGTGCCATCAGCGACAGGGACACTGAAGCTTTCTTT. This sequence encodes CAISDRDTEAFF.

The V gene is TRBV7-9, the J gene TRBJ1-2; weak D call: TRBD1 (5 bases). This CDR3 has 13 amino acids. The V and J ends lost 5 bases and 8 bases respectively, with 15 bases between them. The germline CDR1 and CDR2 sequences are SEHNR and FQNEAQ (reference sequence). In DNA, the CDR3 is TGTGCCAGCAGCCTTGGAGCAGGGATCGGCTACACCTTC. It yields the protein CASSLGAGIGYTF.

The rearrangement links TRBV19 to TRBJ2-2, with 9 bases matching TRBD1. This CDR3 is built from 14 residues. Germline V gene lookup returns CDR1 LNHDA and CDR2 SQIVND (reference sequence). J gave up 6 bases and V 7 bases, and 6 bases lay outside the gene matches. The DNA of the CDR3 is TGTGCCAGTATCCGGGACAGGGTGTCCGGGGAGCTGTTTTTT. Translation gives CASIRDRVSGELFF.

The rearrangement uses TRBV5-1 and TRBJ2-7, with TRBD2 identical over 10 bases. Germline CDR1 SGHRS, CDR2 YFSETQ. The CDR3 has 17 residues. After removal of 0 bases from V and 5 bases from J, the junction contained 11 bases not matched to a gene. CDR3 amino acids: CASSLVLAGALIHEQYF. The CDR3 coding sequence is TGCGCCAGCAGCTTGGTTCTAGCGGGGGCTCTCATCCACGAGCAGTACTTC.

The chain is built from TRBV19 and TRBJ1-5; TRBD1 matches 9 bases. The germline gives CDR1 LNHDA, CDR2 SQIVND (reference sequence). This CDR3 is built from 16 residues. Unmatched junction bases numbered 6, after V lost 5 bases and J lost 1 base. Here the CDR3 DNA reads TGTGCCAGTAGTCTTACAGGGGGCGTCAGCAATCAGCCCCAGCATTTT. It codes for CASSLTGGVSNQPQHF.

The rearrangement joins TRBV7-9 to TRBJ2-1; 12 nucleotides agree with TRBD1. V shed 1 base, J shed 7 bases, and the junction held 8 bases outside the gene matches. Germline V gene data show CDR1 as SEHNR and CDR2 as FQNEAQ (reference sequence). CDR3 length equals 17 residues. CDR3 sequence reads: CASSLGLGQGARNEQFF. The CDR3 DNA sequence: TGTGCCAGCAGCTTAGGTCTGGGACAGGGGGCGCGGAATGAGCAGTTCTTC.

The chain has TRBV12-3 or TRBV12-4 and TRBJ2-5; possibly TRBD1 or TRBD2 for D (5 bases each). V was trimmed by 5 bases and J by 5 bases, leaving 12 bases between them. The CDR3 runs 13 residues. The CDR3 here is CASSQGAYETQYF. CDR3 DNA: TGTGCCAGCAGTCAGGGAGCGTATGAGACCCAGTACTTC.

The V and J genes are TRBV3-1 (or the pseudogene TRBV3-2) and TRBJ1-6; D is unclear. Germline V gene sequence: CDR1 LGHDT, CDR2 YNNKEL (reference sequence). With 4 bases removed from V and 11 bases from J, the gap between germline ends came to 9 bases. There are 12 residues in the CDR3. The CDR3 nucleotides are TGTGCCAGCAGCCGAAACGTTGCACCCCTCCACTTT. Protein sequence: CASSRNVAPLHF.

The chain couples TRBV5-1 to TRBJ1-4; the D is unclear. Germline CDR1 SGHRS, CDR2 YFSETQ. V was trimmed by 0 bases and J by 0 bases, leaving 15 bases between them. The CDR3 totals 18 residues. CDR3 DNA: TGCGCCAGCAGCTTGGTGCGGGCGGGAATTGCAACTAATGAAAAACTGTTTTTT. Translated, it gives CASSLVRAGIATNEKLFF.

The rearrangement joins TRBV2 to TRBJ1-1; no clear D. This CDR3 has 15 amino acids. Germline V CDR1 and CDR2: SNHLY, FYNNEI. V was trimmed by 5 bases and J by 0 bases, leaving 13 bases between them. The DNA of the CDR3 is TGTGCCAGCAGTCTCCGAGGATCTATGAACACTGAAGCTTTCTTT. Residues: CASSLRGSMNTEAFF.

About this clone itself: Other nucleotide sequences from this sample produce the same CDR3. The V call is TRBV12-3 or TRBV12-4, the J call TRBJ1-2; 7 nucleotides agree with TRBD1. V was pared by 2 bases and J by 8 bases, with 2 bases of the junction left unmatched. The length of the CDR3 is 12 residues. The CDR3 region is CASSLTGEGYTF. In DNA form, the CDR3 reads TGTGCCAGCAGTTTAACAGGGGAAGGCTACACCTTC.

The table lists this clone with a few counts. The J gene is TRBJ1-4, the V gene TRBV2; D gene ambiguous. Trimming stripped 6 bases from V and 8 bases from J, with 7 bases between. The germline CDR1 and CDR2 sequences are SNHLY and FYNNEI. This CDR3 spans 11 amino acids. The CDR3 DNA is TGTGCCAGCAGCGGTAGCGAAAAACTGTTTTTT. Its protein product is CASSGSEKLFF.

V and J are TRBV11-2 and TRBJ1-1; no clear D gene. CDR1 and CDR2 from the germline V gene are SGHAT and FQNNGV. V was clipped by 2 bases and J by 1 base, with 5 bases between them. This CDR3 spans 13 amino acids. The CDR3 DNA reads TGTGCCAGCAGCTTAAGCTCGAACACTGAAGCTTTCTTT. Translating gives CASSLSSNTEAFF.

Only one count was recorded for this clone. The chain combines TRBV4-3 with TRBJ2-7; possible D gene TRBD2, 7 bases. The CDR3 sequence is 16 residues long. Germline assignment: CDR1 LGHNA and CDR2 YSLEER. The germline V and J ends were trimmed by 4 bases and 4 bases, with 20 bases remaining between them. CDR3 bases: TGCGCCAGCAGCCGCTATTTACGGGGGGCCTCATACGAGCAGTACTTC. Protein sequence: CASSRYLRGASYEQYF.

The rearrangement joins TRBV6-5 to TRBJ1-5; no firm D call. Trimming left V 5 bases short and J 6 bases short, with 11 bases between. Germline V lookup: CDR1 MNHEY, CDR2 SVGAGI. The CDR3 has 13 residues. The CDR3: CASSRDPGQPQHF. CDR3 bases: TGTGCCAGCAGTCGAGACCCAGGTCAGCCCCAGCATTTT.

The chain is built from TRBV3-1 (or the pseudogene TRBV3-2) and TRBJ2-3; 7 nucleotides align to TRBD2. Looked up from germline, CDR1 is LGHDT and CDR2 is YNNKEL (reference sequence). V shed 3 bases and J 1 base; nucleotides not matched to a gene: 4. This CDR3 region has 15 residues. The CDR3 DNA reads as TGTGCCAGCAGCCACCGGGCGGGGGGCACAGATACGCAGTATTTT. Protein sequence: CASSHRAGGTDTQYF.

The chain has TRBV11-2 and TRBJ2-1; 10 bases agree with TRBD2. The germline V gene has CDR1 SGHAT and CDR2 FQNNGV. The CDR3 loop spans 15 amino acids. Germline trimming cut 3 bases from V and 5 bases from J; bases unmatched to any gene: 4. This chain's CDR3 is CASSLGLASNNEQFF. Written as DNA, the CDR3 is TGTGCCAGCAGCTTGGGACTAGCGTCAAACAATGAGCAGTTCTTC.

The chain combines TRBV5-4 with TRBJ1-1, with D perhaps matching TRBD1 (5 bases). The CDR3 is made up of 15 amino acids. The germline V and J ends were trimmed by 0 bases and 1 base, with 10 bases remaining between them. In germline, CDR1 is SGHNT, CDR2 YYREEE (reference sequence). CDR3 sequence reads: CASSLVRGQNTEAFF. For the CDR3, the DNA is TGTGCCAGCAGCTTGGTTCGGGGCCAGAACACTGAAGCTTTCTTT.

The CDR3 DNA reads as TGTGCCAGTAGTATTGGTACGGGCCTAATGGGTGAAGCTTTCTTT. This translates into CASSIGTGLMGEAFF. This chain joins TRBV19 and TRBJ1-1; D remains ambiguous. V shed 3 bases and J shed 7 bases, with 18 bases lying between them. Germline V gene data show CDR1 as LNHDA and CDR2 as SQIVND (reference sequence). The CDR3 is 15 amino acids.

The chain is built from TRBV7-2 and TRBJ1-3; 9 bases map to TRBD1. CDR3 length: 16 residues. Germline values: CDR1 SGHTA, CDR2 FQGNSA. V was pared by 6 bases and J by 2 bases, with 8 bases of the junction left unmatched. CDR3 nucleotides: TGTGCCAGCAGACTCACAGGGGGCGCTGCTGGAAACACCATATATTTT. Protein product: CASRLTGGAAGNTIYF.

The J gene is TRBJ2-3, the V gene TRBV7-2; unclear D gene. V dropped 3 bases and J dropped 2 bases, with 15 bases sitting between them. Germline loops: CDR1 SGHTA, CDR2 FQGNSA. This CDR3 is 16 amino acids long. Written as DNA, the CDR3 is TGTGCCAGCAGCTTCAGGCAGATCGACGACACAGATACGCAGTATTTT. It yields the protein CASSFRQIDDTDTQYF.